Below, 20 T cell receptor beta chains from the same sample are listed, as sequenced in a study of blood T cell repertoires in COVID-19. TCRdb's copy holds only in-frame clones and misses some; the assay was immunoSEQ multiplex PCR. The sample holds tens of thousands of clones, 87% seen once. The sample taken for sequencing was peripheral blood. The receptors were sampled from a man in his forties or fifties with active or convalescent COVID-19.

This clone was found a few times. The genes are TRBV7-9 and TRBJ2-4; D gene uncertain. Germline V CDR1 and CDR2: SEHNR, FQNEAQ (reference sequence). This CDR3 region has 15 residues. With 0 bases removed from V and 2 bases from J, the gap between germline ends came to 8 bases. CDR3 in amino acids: CASSLALASKNIQYF. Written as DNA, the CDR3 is TGTGCCAGCAGCTTAGCCTTAGCTTCCAAAAACATTCAGTACTTC.

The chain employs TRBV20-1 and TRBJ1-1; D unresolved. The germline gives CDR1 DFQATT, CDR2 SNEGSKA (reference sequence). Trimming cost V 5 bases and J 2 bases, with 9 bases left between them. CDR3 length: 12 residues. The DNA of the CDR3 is TGCAGTGCTGGTGCCCCTAACACTGAAGCTTTCTTT. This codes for CSAGAPNTEAFF.

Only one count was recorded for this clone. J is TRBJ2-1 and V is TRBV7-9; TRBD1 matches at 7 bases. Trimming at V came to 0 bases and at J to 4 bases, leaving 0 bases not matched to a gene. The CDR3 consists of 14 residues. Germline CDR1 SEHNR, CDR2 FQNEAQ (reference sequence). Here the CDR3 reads CASSLAGQYNEQFF. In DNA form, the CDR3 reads TGTGCCAGCAGCTTAGCGGGACAGTACAATGAGCAGTTCTTC. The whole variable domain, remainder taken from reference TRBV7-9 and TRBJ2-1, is DTGVSQNPRHKITKRGQNVTFRCDPISEHNRLYWYRQTLGQGPEFLTYFQNEAQLEKSRLLSDRFSAERPKGSFSTLEIQRTEQGDSAMYLCASSLAGQYNEQFFGPGTRLTVL.

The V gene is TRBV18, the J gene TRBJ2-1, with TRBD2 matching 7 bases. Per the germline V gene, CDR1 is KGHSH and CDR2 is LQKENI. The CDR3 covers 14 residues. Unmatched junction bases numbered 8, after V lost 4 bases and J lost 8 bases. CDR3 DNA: TGTGCCAGCTCACGGGAGGGAGCGGTAGATGAGCAGTTCTTC. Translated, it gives CASSREGAVDEQFF.

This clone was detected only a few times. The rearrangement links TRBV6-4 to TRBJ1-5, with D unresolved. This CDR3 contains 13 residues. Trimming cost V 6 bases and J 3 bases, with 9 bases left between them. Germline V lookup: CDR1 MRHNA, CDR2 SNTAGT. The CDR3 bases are TGTGCCAGCAGCCGCGGCCCCAATCAGCCCCAGCATTTT. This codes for CASSRGPNQPQHF.

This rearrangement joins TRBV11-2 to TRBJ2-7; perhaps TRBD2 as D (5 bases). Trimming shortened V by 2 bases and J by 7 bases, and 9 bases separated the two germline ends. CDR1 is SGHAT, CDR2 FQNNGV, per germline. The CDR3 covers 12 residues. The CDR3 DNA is TGTGCCAGCAGCTTAACTCGGGAAGAGCAGTACTTC. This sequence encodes CASSLTREEQYF.

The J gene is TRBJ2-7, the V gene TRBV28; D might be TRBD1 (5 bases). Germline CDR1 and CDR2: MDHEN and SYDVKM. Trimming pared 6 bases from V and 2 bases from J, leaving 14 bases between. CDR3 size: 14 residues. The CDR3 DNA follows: TGTGCCAGCAGGGAACAGGTGTACCCCTACGAGCAGTACTTC. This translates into CASREQVYPYEQYF.

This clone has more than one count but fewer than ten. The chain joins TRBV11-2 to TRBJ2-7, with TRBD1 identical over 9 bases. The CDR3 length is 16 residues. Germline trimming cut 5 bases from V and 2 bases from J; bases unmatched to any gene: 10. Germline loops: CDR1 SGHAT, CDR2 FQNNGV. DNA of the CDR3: TGTGCCAGCAGCCATTACAGGGGGCCAGACCCCTACGAGCAGTACTTC. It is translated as CASSHYRGPDPYEQYF. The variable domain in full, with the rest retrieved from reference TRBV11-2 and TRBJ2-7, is EAGVAQSPRYKIIEKRQSVAFWCNPISGHATLYWYQQILGQGPKLLIQFQNNGVVDDSQLPKDRFSAERLKGVDSTLKIQPAKLEDSAVYLCASSHYRGPDPYEQYFGPGTRLTVT.

CDR3 nucleotide sequence: TGCAGCGTCCACGACAATGGAGAGACCCAGTACTTC. Protein sequence: CSVHDNGETQYF. The chain employs TRBV29-1 and TRBJ2-5; D is unclear. In germline, CDR1 is SQVTM, CDR2 ANQGSEA. V was pared by 6 bases and J by 4 bases, with 12 bases between. The CDR3 sequence is 12 residues long.

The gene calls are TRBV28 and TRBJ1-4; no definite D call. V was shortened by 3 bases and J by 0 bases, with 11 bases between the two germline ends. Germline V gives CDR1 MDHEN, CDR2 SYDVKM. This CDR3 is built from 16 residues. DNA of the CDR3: TGTGCCAGCAGTTTGTCGGGTTACACAACTAATGAAAAACTGTTTTTT. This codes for CASSLSGYTTNEKLFF.

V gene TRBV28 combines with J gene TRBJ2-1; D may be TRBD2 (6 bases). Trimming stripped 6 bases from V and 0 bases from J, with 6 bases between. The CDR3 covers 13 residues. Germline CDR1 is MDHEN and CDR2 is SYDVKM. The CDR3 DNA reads TGTGCCAGCAGCGGGAGCTCCTACAATGAGCAGTTCTTC. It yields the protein CASSGSSYNEQFF.

This CDR3 reads CASSLDRSSYNSPLHF. The CDR3 DNA reads as TGCGCCAGCAGCTTGGACAGGAGCTCCTATAATTCACCCCTCCACTTT. The gene calls are TRBV5-1 and TRBJ1-6, with D perhaps matching TRBD1 (5 bases). Trimming cost V 0 bases and J 0 bases, with 7 bases left between them. CDR3 size: 16 residues. Germline values: CDR1 SGHRS, CDR2 YFSETQ. The whole variable domain, remainder taken from reference TRBV5-1 and TRBJ1-6, is KAGVTQTPRYLIKTRGQQVTLSCSPISGHRSVSWYQQTPGQGLQFLFEYFSETQRNKGNFPGRFSGRQFSNSRSEMNVSTLELGDSALYLCASSLDRSSYNSPLHFGNGTRLTVT.

The CDR3 DNA sequence: TGTGCCAGCACCCGAAGCGTATACACTGAAGCTTTCTTT. Its protein product is CASTRSVYTEAFF. The chain combines TRBV7-2 with TRBJ1-1; D is unresolved. With 7 bases removed from V and 3 bases from J, the gap between germline ends came to 12 bases. Germline loops: CDR1 SGHTA, CDR2 FQGNSA. The CDR3 contains 13 residues.

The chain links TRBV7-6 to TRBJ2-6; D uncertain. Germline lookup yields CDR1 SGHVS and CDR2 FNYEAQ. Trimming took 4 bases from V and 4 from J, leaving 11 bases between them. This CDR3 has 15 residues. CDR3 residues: CASSYYPRGANVLTF. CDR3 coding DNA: TGTGCCAGCAGCTACTATCCTCGGGGGGCCAACGTCCTGACTTTC.

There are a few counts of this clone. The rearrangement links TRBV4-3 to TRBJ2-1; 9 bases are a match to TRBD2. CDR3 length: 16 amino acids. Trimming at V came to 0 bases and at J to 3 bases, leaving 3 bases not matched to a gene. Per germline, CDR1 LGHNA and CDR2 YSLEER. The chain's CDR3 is CASSQDPSGIYNEQFF. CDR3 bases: TGCGCCAGCAGCCAAGACCCTAGCGGGATCTACAATGAGCAGTTCTTC.

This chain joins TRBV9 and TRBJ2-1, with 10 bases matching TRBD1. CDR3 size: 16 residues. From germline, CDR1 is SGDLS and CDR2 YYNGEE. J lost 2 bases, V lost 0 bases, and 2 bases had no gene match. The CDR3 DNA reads TGTGCCAGCAGCGTAGAGGGGACAGGGGCCTACAATGAGCAGTTCTTC. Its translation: CASSVEGTGAYNEQFF.

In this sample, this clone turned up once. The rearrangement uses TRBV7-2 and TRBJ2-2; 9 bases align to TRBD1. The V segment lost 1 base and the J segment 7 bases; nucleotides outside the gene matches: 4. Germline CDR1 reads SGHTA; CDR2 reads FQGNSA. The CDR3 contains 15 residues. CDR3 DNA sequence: TGTGCCAGCAGCTTAGGGACAGGGGTGGTCGGGGAGCTGTTTTTT. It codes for CASSLGTGVVGELFF.

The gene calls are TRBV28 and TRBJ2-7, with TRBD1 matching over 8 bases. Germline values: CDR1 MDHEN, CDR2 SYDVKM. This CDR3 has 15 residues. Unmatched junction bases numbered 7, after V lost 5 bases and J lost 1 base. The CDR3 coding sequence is TGTGCCAGCAGTCCCTGGACAGGGAAGTCCTACGAGCAGTACTTC. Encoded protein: CASSPWTGKSYEQYF.

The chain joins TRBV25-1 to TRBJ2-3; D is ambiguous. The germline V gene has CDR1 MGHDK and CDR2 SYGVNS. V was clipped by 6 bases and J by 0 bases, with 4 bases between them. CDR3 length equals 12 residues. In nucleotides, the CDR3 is TGTGCCAGCAGCGGGAGCACAGATACGCAGTATTTT. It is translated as CASSGSTDTQYF. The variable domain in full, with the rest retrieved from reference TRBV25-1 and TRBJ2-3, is EADIYQTPRYLVIGTGKKITLECSQTMGHDKMYWYQQDPGMELHLIHYSYGVNSTEKGDLSSESTVSRIRTEHFPLTLESARPSHTSQYLCASSGSTDTQYFGPGTRLTVL.

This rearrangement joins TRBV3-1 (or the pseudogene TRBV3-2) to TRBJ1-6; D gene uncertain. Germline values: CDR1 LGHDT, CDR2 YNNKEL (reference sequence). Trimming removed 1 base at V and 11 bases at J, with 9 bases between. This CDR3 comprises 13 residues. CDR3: CASSQADTPPLHF. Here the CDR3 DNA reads TGTGCCAGCAGCCAAGCCGACACTCCACCCCTCCACTTT.